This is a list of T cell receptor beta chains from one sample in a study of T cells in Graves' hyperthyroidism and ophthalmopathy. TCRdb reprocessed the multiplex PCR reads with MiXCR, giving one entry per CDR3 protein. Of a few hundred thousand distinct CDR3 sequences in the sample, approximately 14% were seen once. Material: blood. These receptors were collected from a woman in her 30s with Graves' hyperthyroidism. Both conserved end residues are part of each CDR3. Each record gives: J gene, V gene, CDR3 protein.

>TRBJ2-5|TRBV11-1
CASSFVMGSETQYF
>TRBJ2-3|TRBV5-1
CASSPMAGGGDTQYF
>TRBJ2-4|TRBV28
CASSSYWRYIQYF
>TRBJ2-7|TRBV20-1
CSANDRGTYEQYF
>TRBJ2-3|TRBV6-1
CASSEGPSGADTQYF
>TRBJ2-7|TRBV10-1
CASSETASGSRNEQYF
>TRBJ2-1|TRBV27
CASSWRGTRDLVNEQFF
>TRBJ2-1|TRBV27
CASSKEAWYEQFF
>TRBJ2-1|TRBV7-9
CASSSGSLSNEQFF
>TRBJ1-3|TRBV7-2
CASSHGGGNTIYF
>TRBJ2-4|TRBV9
CASSTGQARYIQYF
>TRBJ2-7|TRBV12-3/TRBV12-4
CASSPQGYSYEQYF
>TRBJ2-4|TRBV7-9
CASSLSQGSDIQYF
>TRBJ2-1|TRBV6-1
CASSPLGGRATNEQFF
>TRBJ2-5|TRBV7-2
CASTSPTSYQETQYF
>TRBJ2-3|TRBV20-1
CSAQRTGADTQYF
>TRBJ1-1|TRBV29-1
CSVEDLGRVEAFF
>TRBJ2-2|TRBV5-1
CASSNRGSPTGELFF
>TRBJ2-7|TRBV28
CASSSAGGRAYEQYF
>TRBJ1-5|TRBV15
CATSRNEGQPQHF
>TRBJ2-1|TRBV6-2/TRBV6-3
CASRDRGDWNEQFF
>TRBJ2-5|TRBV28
CASKNPGSGGQQETQYF
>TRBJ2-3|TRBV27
CASGLEGTDTQYF
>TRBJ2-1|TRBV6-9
CASSSSGYNNEQFF
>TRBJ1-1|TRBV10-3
CAIRRDSEAFF
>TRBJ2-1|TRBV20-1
CSAPGLAGAVNEQFF
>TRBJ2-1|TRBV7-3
CASSSRPSDYNEQFF
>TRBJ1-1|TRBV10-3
CAISEGNTEAFF
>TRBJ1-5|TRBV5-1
CASSSGQGRNQPQHF
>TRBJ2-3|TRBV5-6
CASSWELGTDTQYF
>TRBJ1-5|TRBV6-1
CASSEVGVGQPQHF
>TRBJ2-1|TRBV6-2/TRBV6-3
CASSYQLASVHNEQFF
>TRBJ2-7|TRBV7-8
CATLKALYDYEQYF
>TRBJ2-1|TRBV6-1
CASSPRGSEQFF
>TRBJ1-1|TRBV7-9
CASSLDRAAEAFF
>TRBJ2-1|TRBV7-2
CASSILPQGSNEQFF
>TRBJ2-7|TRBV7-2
CASSQELSGSGYEQYF
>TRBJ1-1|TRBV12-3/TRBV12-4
CASSGPPGYTEAFF
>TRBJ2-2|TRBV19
CASSPGTGLDGELFF
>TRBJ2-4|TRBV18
CASSSDRGENIQYF
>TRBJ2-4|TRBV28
CASSFWTGTPKNIQYF
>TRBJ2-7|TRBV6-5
CASSYTGGEQYF
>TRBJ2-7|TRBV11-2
CASSLAGLAGEQYF
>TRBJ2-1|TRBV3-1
CASSQTQGNYNEQFF
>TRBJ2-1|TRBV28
CASSLLGLLNHNEQFF
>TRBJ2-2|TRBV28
CASTLEGGELFF
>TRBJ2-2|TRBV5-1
CASSSDRPNTGELFF
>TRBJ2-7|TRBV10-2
CASSESRGSYEQYF